This note documents a single TCR beta chain sequence. What it recognizes is unknown. Primers used in a second PCR of roughly 7 to 12 cycles were a sample-barcoded 5' primer and a J-beta primer mix. TCRdb fed the 5' RACE reads into MiXCR, producing one record per CDR3 protein. The sample has hundreds of thousands of distinct CDR3 sequences, approximately 53% seen once. The germline CDR1 and CDR2 sequences are MGHRA and YSYEKL. This CDR3 is built from 16 residues. Trimming pared 0 bases from V and 4 bases from J, leaving 13 bases between. These data come from a study of blood T cells in healthy people across ages. General observations from the study: Unsorted PBMCs prevented conclusive naive versus antigen-experienced comparison.

The sequence was obtained from a man aged 35 to 55 in good health. The V call is TRBV4-1, the J call TRBJ1-5; D not certain. Sequencing was done on a sample of blood. This CDR3 is CASSQDIWRRNQPQHF. CDR3 nucleotides: TGCGCCAGCAGCCAAGATATATGGAGGAGAAATCAGCCCCAGCATTTT.